This T cell receptor beta chain originates from a study of T cell responses to AZD1222 COVID-19 vaccine. Germline CDR1 is MDHEN and CDR2 is SYDVKM. The length of the CDR3 is 18 residues. The germline V and J ends were trimmed by 2 bases and 2 bases, with 16 bases remaining between them. Regarding this clone: The antigen remains undetermined.

Sequencing was performed with immunoSEQ multiplex PCR; in TCRdb, only in-frame clones are kept and a portion is missing. Here the sample spans some 120,000 clones, 92% being singletons. General study points: Sampling captured repertoires only after the peak T cell response.

Sequenced material: peripheral blood, taken 28 days after the second AZD1222 dose. The source of this sequence is an adult who received the AZD1222 COVID-19 vaccine. The chain recombines TRBV28 with TRBJ1-6; D gene ambiguous. The CDR3 region has the DNA TGTGCCAGCAGTTTACCGGACGGCCCCCGTGCCTATAATTCACCCCTCCACTTT. Its protein is CASSLPDGPRAYNSPLHF.